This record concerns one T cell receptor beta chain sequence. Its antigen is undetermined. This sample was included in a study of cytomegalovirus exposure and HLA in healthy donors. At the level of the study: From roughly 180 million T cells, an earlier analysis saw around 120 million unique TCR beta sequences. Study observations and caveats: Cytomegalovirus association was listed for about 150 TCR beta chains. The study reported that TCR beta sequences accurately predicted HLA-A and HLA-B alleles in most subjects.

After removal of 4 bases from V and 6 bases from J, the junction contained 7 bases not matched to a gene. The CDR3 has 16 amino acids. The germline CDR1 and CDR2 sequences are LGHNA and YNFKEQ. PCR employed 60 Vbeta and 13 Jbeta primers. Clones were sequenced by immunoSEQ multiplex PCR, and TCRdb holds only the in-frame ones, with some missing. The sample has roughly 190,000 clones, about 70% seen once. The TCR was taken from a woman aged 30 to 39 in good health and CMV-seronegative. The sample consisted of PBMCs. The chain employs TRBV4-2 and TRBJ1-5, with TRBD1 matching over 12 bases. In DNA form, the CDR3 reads TGTGCCAGCAGCCTGATGGGACAGGGGGCGATTCAGCCCCAGCATTTT. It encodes CASSLMGQGAIQPQHF.